A selection of T cell receptor beta chains follows, all from one sample in a study of shared clonotypes between healthy human individuals. TCRdb's table, derived via immunoSEQ multiplex PCR, lists solely in-frame clones and lacks some. The repertoire holds 1.6 million or so clones, with approximately 98.5% as singletons. Sequenced sample: naive CD4+ T cells sorted from blood. The origin of the receptors is a man aged 25-40 years in good health. Both conserved end residues are part of each CDR3. The D gene is left open where the match is weak. Not every row has a clone size; where given, it reads once, few, many or a size class.

clone_size j_call d_call v_call cdr3_aa cdr3_nt
NA TRBJ2-1 TRBD2 TRBV18 CASSRTSGRLLEQFF TGTGCCAGCTCGCGGACTAGCGGGAGGCTTCTTGAGCAGTTCTTC
NA TRBJ1-2 NA TRBV4-1 CASSQVWSRANYGYTF TGCGCCAGCAGCCAAGTGTGGTCCAGAGCTAACTATGGCTACACCTTC
few TRBJ2-5 NA TRBV5-1 CASSLANQETQYF TGCGCCAGCAGCTTGGCCAACCAAGAGACCCAGTACTTC
NA TRBJ2-3 NA TRBV14 CASSQDRRVTDTQYF TGTGCCAGCAGCCAAGATCGCAGGGTCACAGATACGCAGTATTTT
once TRBJ2-1 TRBD1 TRBV6-6 CASSGRDRVYNEQFF TGTGCCAGCAGTGGCCGGGACAGGGTCTACAATGAGCAGTTCTTC
NA TRBJ1-1 NA TRBV18 CASSPTGLNTEAFF TGTGCCAGCTCACCCACAGGGTTGAACACTGAAGCTTTCTTT
NA TRBJ2-3 NA TRBV14 CASSPKQGSTDTQYF TGTGCCAGCAGCCCTAAACAGGGAAGCACAGATACGCAGTATTTT
NA TRBJ1-4 NA TRBV6-6 CASSPRGMGEKLFF TGTGCCAGCAGCCCCCGGGGGATGGGTGAAAAACTGTTTTTT
NA TRBJ1-2 TRBD1 TRBV19 CASSTPTGGMDYGYTF TGTGCCAGTAGTACCCCAACAGGGGGCATGGACTATGGCTACACCTTC
NA TRBJ1-2 NA TRBV7-3 CASSPTRDGYGYTF TGTGCCAGCAGCCCTACCAGAGACGGGTATGGCTACACCTTC
NA TRBJ2-6 TRBD1 TRBV25-1 CASSRPRGPGANVLTF TGTGCCAGCAGCCGCCCAAGGGGGCCTGGGGCCAACGTCCTGACTTTC
NA TRBJ2-7 NA TRBV6-5 CASSYSRTYAYEQYF TGTGCCAGCAGTTACTCGCGGACTTATGCCTACGAGCAGTACTTC
NA TRBJ1-2 NA TRBV19 CASSIRAPLYGYTF TGTGCCAGTAGTATCAGGGCCCCATTATATGGCTACACCTTC
NA TRBJ2-3 TRBD2 TRBV7-6 CASSLARGTSFGTDTQYF TGTGCCAGCAGCTTAGCGCGCGGGACTAGCTTCGGCACAGATACGCAGTATTTT
NA TRBJ2-5 NA TRBV4-2 CASSPTGRETQYF TGTGCCAGCAGCCCGACCGGAAGAGAGACCCAGTACTTC
NA TRBJ2-1 NA TRBV7-6 CASSLVPGPQPNEQFF TGTGCCAGCAGCTTAGTACCGGGCCCCCAGCCCAATGAGCAGTTCTTC
once TRBJ1-5 NA TRBV7-8 CASSSRGLGLRIGSNQPQHF TGTGCCAGCAGCTCTAGAGGTTTGGGGTTGAGGATTGGAAGCAATCAGCCCCAGCATTTT
NA TRBJ2-7 TRBD2 TRBV5-1 CASSLGLAGGSYEQYF TGCGCCAGCAGCCTGGGACTAGCGGGGGGATCCTACGAGCAGTACTTC
NA TRBJ2-1 NA TRBV9 CASSRAGADEQFF TGTGCCAGCAGCCGAGCAGGTGCGGATGAGCAGTTCTTC
NA TRBJ2-7 TRBD1 TRBV6-1 CASSEPGQGLYEQYF TGTGCCAGCAGCGAGCCGGGACAGGGCCTCTACGAGCAGTACTTC
NA TRBJ2-7 NA TRBV10-3 CAISESDTVWVYEQYF TGTGCCATCAGTGAGTCGGACACCGTATGGGTCTACGAGCAGTACTTC
NA TRBJ2-7 NA TRBV7-2 CASSLGVGNNPFF TGTGCCAGCAGCTTAGGGGTCGGCAACAACCCTTTTTTC
NA TRBJ2-1 NA TRBV5-1 CASSLDPWTSQFF TGCGCCAGCAGCTTGGACCCTTGGACATCGCAGTTCTTC
NA TRBJ2-1 TRBD2 TRBV14 CASSHIRPGTSGRVYNEQFF TGTGCCAGCAGCCACATTAGGCCCGGGACTAGCGGGAGAGTCTACAATGAGCAGTTCTTC
NA TRBJ2-3 TRBD1 TRBV28 CASSSILSGTGATDTQYF TGTGCCAGCAGTTCAATTCTGTCCGGGACAGGGGCCACAGATACGCAGTATTTT
NA TRBJ1-2 TRBD1 TRBV7-9 CASSRGLDHYGYTF TGTGCCAGCAGCAGGGGGCTGGATCACTATGGCTACACCTTC
NA TRBJ2-2 TRBD2 TRBV5-4 CASKLRETGELFF TGTGCCAGCAAGTTGCGGGAGACCGGGGAGCTGTTTTTT
NA TRBJ2-1 TRBD2 TRBV28 CASSLSLAGLFEQFF TGTGCCAGCAGTTTATCCCTAGCGGGATTGTTTGAGCAGTTCTTC
NA TRBJ2-5 NA TRBV9 CASSKGGTPAETQYF TGTGCCAGCAGCAAAGGGGGGACTCCAGCGGAGACCCAGTACTTC
NA TRBJ2-5 NA TRBV4-3 CASSPQEGETQYF TGCGCCAGCAGCCCACAGGAGGGAGAGACCCAGTACTTC
NA TRBJ2-1 NA TRBV7-9 CASPSDRDSYNEQFF TGTGCCAGCCCGTCCGACAGAGATTCCTACAATGAGCAGTTCTTC
NA TRBJ2-6 TRBD2 TRBV7-2 CASSLVSGRAQTGANVLTF TGTGCCAGCAGCTTAGTTAGCGGGAGGGCCCAGACTGGGGCCAACGTCCTGACTTTC
NA TRBJ1-2 NA TRBV15 CATSRYRGGYTF TGTGCCACCAGCAGATATCGGGGAGGCTACACCTTC
once TRBJ2-7 TRBD2 TRBV7-9 CASSFPAGVQYEQYF TGTGCCAGCAGCTTTCCCGCGGGAGTTCAGTACGAGCAGTACTTC
NA TRBJ2-7 TRBD1 TRBV4-1 CASSQADTGEKQYF TGCGCCAGCAGCCAAGCTGATACAGGGGAGAAGCAGTACTTC